Each of the 28 T cell receptor beta chains below was sequenced from the same sample in a study of blood T cells in healthy people across ages. The use of a sample-barcoded 5' primer and a J-beta primer mix characterized a second PCR of 7 to 11 cycles. TCRdb used MiXCR to reprocess the 5' RACE reads, holding one entry per CDR3 protein. The sample records fewer than 1,200,000 distinct CDR3 sequences, approximately 25% being singletons. Another study also made use of these data, one on T cells of mothers and their children.

Sequences were obtained from blood. The origin of the receptors is a girl aged 2-10 years in good health.

V usage is TRBV6-5 and J usage is TRBJ1-5; the D gene is possibly TRBD1 (5 bases). CDR1 is MNHEY and CDR2 is SVGAGI in the germline V gene. Trimming pared 6 bases from V and 5 bases from J, leaving 14 bases between. The CDR3 consists of 14 residues. CDR3 nucleotides: TGTGCCAGCAGACCTGGCGGGACCTATCAGCCCCAGCATTTT. Translated, it gives CASRPGGTYQPQHF.

This clonotype showed up just a few times. The chain couples TRBV7-2 to TRBJ1-2; TRBD1 might be the D (6 bases). The CDR3 runs 13 residues. The germline CDR1 and CDR2 sequences are SGHTA and FQGNSA. V was cut by 5 bases and J by 8 bases, with 15 bases left in between. CDR3 in amino acids: CASSLQGQGGYTF. CDR3 nucleotides: TGTGCCAGCAGCCTCCAGGGGCAGGGCGGCTACACCTTC.

This clonotype was found a few times. At one end the junction does not follow the germline gene, possibly because of a read error. The chain couples TRBV6-1 to TRBJ2-7; D not resolved. Germline CDR1 and CDR2: MNHNS and SASEGT. There are 10 residues in the CDR3. The DNA for the CDR3 is TGTGCCAGCAGTGCGGCAGACTGTCACTTC. Translated, it gives CASSAADCHF.

The chain employs TRBV28 and TRBJ1-2; TRBD1 might be the D (6 bases). The germline V gene has CDR1 MDHEN and CDR2 SYDVKM. V lost 7 bases and J lost 1, with 10 bases in between. This CDR3 region has 13 residues. CDR3 coding DNA: TGTGCCAGCAAGGGGGATCTTAACTATGGCTACACCTTC. Translation: CASKGDLNYGYTF.

In its sample, this clonotype was seen a few times. V gene TRBV11-2 combines with J gene TRBJ2-7; D is unclear. Per germline, CDR1 SGHAT and CDR2 FQNNGV. Trimming pared 1 base from V and 6 bases from J, leaving 13 bases between. This CDR3 has 14 residues. DNA for the CDR3: TGTGCCAGCAGCTTAGGGCCCTATCTAGGCGAGCAGTACTTC. Its protein is CASSLGPYLGEQYF.

This rearrangement joins TRBV6-1 to TRBJ1-2; no definite D call. The CDR3 is 14 residues long. The V gene lost 6 bases and the J gene lost 6 bases, with 17 bases spanning the gap. Germline CDR1 reads MNHNS; CDR2 reads SASEGT. The CDR3 is CASRKGVRYDGYTF. In nucleotides, the CDR3 is TGTGCCAGCAGGAAGGGAGTGAGGTACGATGGCTACACCTTC.

This clonotype was detected a few times. The chain carries TRBV6-5 and TRBJ2-5, with no clear D. The CDR3 spans 13 residues. Germline values: CDR1 MNHEY, CDR2 SVGAGI. V was shortened by 6 bases and J by 4 bases, with 12 bases between the two germline ends. The CDR3 DNA is TGTGCCAGCAGCACCCGACGGCGAGAGACCCAGTACTTC. As protein: CASSTRRRETQYF.

On this clonotype itself: At one end the junction does not follow the germline gene, possibly because of a read error. The chain uses TRBV12-3 or TRBV12-4 and TRBJ2-5, with D uncertain. The length of the CDR3 is 14 residues. CDR3 sequence (DNA): TGTACCAGCAGTCCGACGCCGGGTTGGGAGACCCAGTACTTC. It specifies CTSSPTPGWETQYF.

This clonotype has more than one count but fewer than ten. This chain connects TRBV29-1 to TRBJ2-1; tentative D call: TRBD1 (6 bases). Trimming shortened V by 6 bases and J by 6 bases, and 12 bases separated the two germline ends. This CDR3 region has 12 residues. Germline V gene data show CDR1 as SQVTM and CDR2 as ANQGSEA. Here the CDR3 DNA reads TGCAGCGTAGGAGACAGGAGCAATGAGCAGTTCTTC. Amino acid sequence: CSVGDRSNEQFF.

V is TRBV28 and J is TRBJ1-3; unclear D gene. The CDR3 length is 14 residues. Germline CDR1 and CDR2: MDHEN and SYDVKM. With 7 bases removed from V and 0 bases from J, the gap between germline ends came to 10 bases. CDR3 nucleotides: TGTGCCAGCATTCCTCGGCTCTCTGGAAACACCATATATTTT. It encodes CASIPRLSGNTIYF.

This clonotype was counted at least ten times. V usage is TRBV4-1 and J usage is TRBJ2-7; the match to TRBD2 covers 10 bases. The V gene's germline CDR1 is MGHRA and CDR2 YSYEKL. The CDR3 length is 13 residues. Trimming took 4 bases from V and 4 from J; bases not matched to a gene: 1. For the CDR3, the DNA is TGCGCCAGCAGCCCTAGCGGGAGATACGAGCAGTACTTC. Its translation is CASSPSGRYEQYF.

The chain uses TRBV6-2 or TRBV6-3 and TRBJ2-7; D perhaps matches TRBD2 (5 bases). Germline V gives CDR1 MNHEY, CDR2 SVGEGT. V gave up 5 bases and J gave up 7 bases, with 24 bases separating them. The CDR3 loop spans 16 amino acids. CDR3 sequence (DNA): TGTGCCAGCAGTACCCTTTCGCGGGCGACCGGGGAAGAGCAGTACTTC. As protein: CASSTLSRATGEEQYF.

This chain joins TRBV18 and TRBJ2-5; tentatively, D is TRBD1 or TRBD2 (6 bases each). CDR3 length equals 15 residues. The germline V gene has CDR1 KGHSH and CDR2 LQKENI. Trimming shortened V by 5 bases and J by 5 bases, and 18 bases separated the two germline ends. CDR3 sequence reads: CASSAAGQPGETQYF. The CDR3 region has the DNA TGTGCCAGCTCAGCGGCGGGACAACCGGGGGAGACCCAGTACTTC.

This clonotype has at least ten counts. The chain recombines TRBV7-9 with TRBJ2-7; D possibly matches TRBD1 or TRBD2 (5 bases each). V lost 3 bases to trimming and J lost 4 bases, with 7 bases between them. CDR1 SEHNR and CDR2 FQNEAQ come from the germline V gene (reference sequence). The CDR3 consists of 12 residues. CDR3 residues: CASSFWGYEQYF. CDR3 DNA sequence: TGTGCCAGCAGCTTTTGGGGGTACGAGCAGTACTTC.

A few counts support this clonotype. The chain is built from TRBV20-1 and TRBJ2-3; 12 bases agree with TRBD2. Germline trimming cut 6 bases from V and 0 bases from J; bases unmatched to any gene: 10. This CDR3 is built from 17 residues. Germline V CDR1 and CDR2: DFQATT, SNEGSKA (reference sequence). The CDR3 reads CSAQLAGGQHSTDTQYF. For the CDR3, the DNA is TGCAGTGCCCAACTAGCGGGGGGCCAACATAGCACAGATACGCAGTATTTT.

As DNA, the CDR3 is TGCAGTGCCAAGGGGCGGGGGGGCTACAATGAGCAGTTCTTC. Protein product: CSAKGRGGYNEQFF. The chain has TRBV20-1 and TRBJ2-1, with 9 bases matching TRBD2. The CDR3 is 14 residues long. CDR1 and CDR2 (germline): DFQATT, SNEGSKA (reference sequence). The junction had 6 bases not matched to a gene; V was cut back by 6 bases and J by 3 bases.

The rearrangement links TRBV11-2 to TRBJ1-2, with D possibly being TRBD1 (6 bases). V lost 2 bases and J lost 6, with 22 bases in between. The CDR3 covers 17 residues. Germline V gene sequence: CDR1 SGHAT, CDR2 FQNNGV. The CDR3 sequence is CASSLTGGARFVNGYTF. CDR3 nucleotides: TGTGCCAGCAGCTTAACGGGGGGCGCGAGGTTCGTCAATGGCTACACCTTC.

Only a few counts were recorded for this clonotype. The genes are TRBV28 and TRBJ2-5; D is undetermined. V lost 1 base and J 2 bases, leaving 14 bases between the germline ends. From germline, CDR1 is MDHEN and CDR2 SYDVKM. This CDR3 spans 16 amino acids. DNA for the CDR3: TGTGCCAGCAGTTTATACCCCCAGCAGTTACAAGAGACCCAGTACTTC. It is translated as CASSLYPQQLQETQYF.

The chain is built from TRBV20-1 and TRBJ1-1; 9 bases map to TRBD1. In germline, CDR1 is DFQATT, CDR2 SNEGSKA (reference sequence). The CDR3 spans 16 residues. The junction had 10 bases not matched to a gene; V was cut back by 1 base and J by 4 bases. CDR3 DNA sequence: TGCAGTGCTAGAGCCGGGACAGGGAATGGGGCCACTGAAGCTTTCTTT. It specifies CSARAGTGNGATEAFF.

The chain joins TRBV12-3 or TRBV12-4 to TRBJ1-6; 7 nucleotides agree with TRBD1. V shed 5 bases, J shed 6 bases, and the junction held 7 bases outside the gene matches. The CDR3 extends over 15 amino acids. This chain's CDR3 is CASSLGQVLNSPLHF. DNA of the CDR3: TGTGCCAGCAGTCTTGGACAGGTTCTTAATTCACCCCTCCACTTT.

The chain recombines TRBV20-1 with TRBJ1-2; 10 bases line up with TRBD1. The CDR3 totals 16 residues. With 5 bases clipped from V and 4 bases from J, the junction kept 13 bases outside the gene matches. Germline CDR1 DFQATT, CDR2 SNEGSKA (reference sequence). This CDR3 is CSAPTRDRGGGYGYTF. The CDR3 region has the DNA TGCAGTGCTCCTACCCGGGACAGGGGAGGTGGCTATGGCTACACCTTC.

The chain employs TRBV9 and TRBJ2-2; possibly TRBD2 for D (6 bases). In germline, CDR1 is SGDLS, CDR2 YYNGEE. The CDR3 consists of 17 residues. Trimming removed 4 bases from V and 4 bases from J, with 20 bases in between. CDR3 sequence: CASSRVGLPLITGELFF. CDR3 DNA: TGTGCCAGCAGCCGGGTGGGACTTCCCCTTATCACCGGGGAGCTGTTTTTT.

This clonotype turned up a few times. The CDR3 here is CASSQDSGSGNTIYF. CDR3 DNA: TGCGCCAGCAGCCAAGATTCGGGTTCTGGAAACACCATATATTTT. The chain links TRBV4-3 to TRBJ1-3; D is unresolved. Trimming cost V 0 bases and J 1 base, with 7 bases left between them. Germline V gene lookup returns CDR1 LGHNA and CDR2 YSLEER. This CDR3 contains 15 residues.

The chain uses TRBV27 and TRBJ2-5; D could derive from TRBD1 or TRBD2 (5 bases each). Judging by the DNA end, TRBJ2-7 fits better; the J call may be wrong. CDR1 and CDR2 (germline): MNHEY, SMNVEV (reference sequence). The CDR3 covers 13 residues. The chain's CDR3 is CASSWGPYYEQYF. The CDR3 DNA sequence: TGTGCCAGCAGTTGGGGACCGTACTACGAGCAGTACTTC.

The J gene is TRBJ2-1, the V gene TRBV29-1; 12 positions match TRBD2. Germline-derived CDR1 and CDR2 are SQVTM and ANQGSEA. The CDR3 has 17 amino acids. V was clipped by 1 base and J by 4 bases; unmatched bases: 8. In nucleotides, the CDR3 is TGCAGCGTTGAAGGCCTAGCGGGGGGGCCTAAATACAATGAGCAGTTCTTC. Encoded protein: CSVEGLAGGPKYNEQFF.

The gene calls are TRBV4-1 and TRBJ2-5; D tentatively reads TRBD1 or TRBD2 (5 bases each). With the DNA end fitting TRBJ2-1 better, the J assignment may be wrong. This CDR3 comprises 15 residues. Germline V gene sequence: CDR1 MGHRA, CDR2 YSYEKL. The CDR3 DNA reads TGCGCCAGCAGACAAATCGGGACCAAGGATTTGGGGCAGTTCTTC. Protein product: CASRQIGTKDLGQFF.

This clonotype has at least ten counts. The rearrangement uses TRBV9 and TRBJ2-5; the match to TRBD2 covers 8 bases. The CDR3 loop spans 17 amino acids. V shed 0 bases and J 1 base; nucleotides not matched to a gene: 8. The germline gives CDR1 SGDLS, CDR2 YYNGEE. In DNA, the CDR3 is TGTGCCAGCAGCGTAGACGGAAGCGGGAGTCCCCAAGAGACCCAGTACTTC. This codes for CASSVDGSGSPQETQYF.

The chain combines TRBV7-2 with TRBJ2-7; possible D gene TRBD2, 5 bases. Germline values: CDR1 SGHTA, CDR2 FQGNSA. The germline V and J ends were trimmed by 1 base and 5 bases, with 21 bases remaining between them. The CDR3 totals 17 residues. The CDR3 loop is CASSLGANLAAYDEQYF. CDR3 in DNA: TGTGCCAGCAGCTTAGGGGCTAATCTAGCCGCGTATGACGAGCAGTACTTC.